Presented here are 15 T cell receptor beta chains from one specimen sequenced in a study of response to subunit inactivated influenza vaccine. MiXCR, run by TCRdb on the RT-PCR reads, gives a single entry per CDR3 protein. The sample yields 530,000 or so distinct CDR3 sequences, about 12% seen once. The source was PBMCs from blood, collected on the day of vaccination. These receptors all stem from a man aged 45-65 years who received an inactivated influenza vaccine.

This clonotype was detected ten times or more. The chain uses TRBV7-8 and TRBJ2-1; D uncertain. Trimming stripped 3 bases from V and 2 bases from J, with 11 bases between. Germline values: CDR1 SGHVS, CDR2 FQNEAQ. The CDR3 sequence is 15 residues long. The DNA of the CDR3 is TGTGCCAGCAGCTTGGGCAGGCTGACCTACAATGAGCAGTTCTTC. Residues: CASSLGRLTYNEQFF.

This clonotype was seen ten or more times. The chain has TRBV27 and TRBJ2-1, with 8 bases that match TRBD2. V gave up 6 bases and J gave up 0 bases; unmatched junction bases: 7. Germline loops: CDR1 MNHEY, CDR2 SMNVEV (reference sequence). This CDR3 is built from 16 residues. In DNA, the CDR3 is TGTGCCAGCAGAGGTAGCGGGATGAGCTCCTACAATGAGCAGTTCTTC. Amino acid sequence: CASRGSGMSSYNEQFF.

V is TRBV20-1 and J is TRBJ2-2; perhaps TRBD2 as D (5 bases). Trimming took off 0 bases at V and 0 bases at J, with 5 bases between the two ends. The CDR3 is 14 residues long. Germline CDR1 reads DFQATT; CDR2 reads SNEGSKA (reference sequence). Here the CDR3 DNA reads TGCAGTGCTAGAGATAGCGCGAACACCGGGGAGCTGTTTTTT. It codes for CSARDSANTGELFF.

This clonotype was recorded a few times. V gene TRBV2 combines with J gene TRBJ2-2, with D perhaps assigned TRBD1 or TRBD2 (6 bases each). Germline V gene sequence: CDR1 SNHLY, CDR2 FYNNEI. Trimming took off 6 bases at V and 4 bases at J, with 12 bases between the two ends. The CDR3 covers 14 residues. The CDR3 loop reads CASRNRDSTGELFF. CDR3 nucleotide sequence: TGTGCCAGCAGGAACAGGGACTCCACCGGGGAGCTGTTTTTT.

V usage is TRBV5-1 and J usage is TRBJ2-3; 7 nucleotides line up with TRBD2. With V trimmed by 0 bases and J by 3 bases, 7 bases remained unmatched. The CDR3 has 16 residues. Germline-derived CDR1 and CDR2 are SGHRS and YFSETQ. Here the CDR3 DNA reads TGCGCCAGCAGCTTGGCCCCGGGGGGTGCAACAGATACGCAGTATTTT. It translates to CASSLAPGGATDTQYF.

In this sample, this clonotype turned up many times. CDR3 protein: CASRWTSGTTDTQYF. The CDR3 DNA reads TGTGCCAGCAGATGGACTAGCGGGACCACAGATACGCAGTATTTT. V gene TRBV12-3 or TRBV12-4 combines with J gene TRBJ2-3; 12 positions agree with TRBD2. V trimming: 6 bases; J trimming: 2 bases; junction bases outside the gene matches: 3. This CDR3 is built from 15 residues.

The chain carries TRBV20-1 and TRBJ2-6; D gene ambiguous. Germline V CDR1 and CDR2: DFQATT, SNEGSKA (reference sequence). The CDR3 is 12 amino acids. V lost 6 bases and J lost 2, with 5 bases in between. As DNA, the CDR3 is TGCAGTGCCCAAGCTGGGGCCAACGTCCTGACTTTC. It codes for CSAQAGANVLTF.

The V and J genes are TRBV27 and TRBJ1-6; D gene uncertain. The CDR3 runs to 16 residues. Per germline, CDR1 MNHEY and CDR2 SMNVEV (reference sequence). Trimming removed 9 bases at V and 0 bases at J, with 15 bases between. CDR3 nucleotide sequence: TGTGCCAGGCCTGAAGGGTATAGCTCCTATAATTCACCCCTCCACTTT. Its translation: CARPEGYSSYNSPLHF.

The chain carries TRBV2 and TRBJ1-1; TRBD1 aligns across 8 bases. The CDR3 spans 17 residues. V dropped 3 bases and J dropped 7; count of bases not matched to a gene: 16. Per germline, CDR1 SNHLY and CDR2 FYNNEI. CDR3 DNA: TGTGCCAGCAGTGACCCCAGGGGGCCCGCCCTAAGGGATGAAGCTTTCTTT. Its translation: CASSDPRGPALRDEAFF.

The chain recombines TRBV2 with TRBJ2-2, with a weak D call TRBD1 (6 bases). This CDR3 region has 15 residues. Trimming left V 3 bases short and J 1 base short, with 9 bases between. Looked up from germline, CDR1 is SNHLY and CDR2 is FYNNEI. The CDR3 protein is CASSDQTGNTGELFF. The CDR3 nucleotides are TGTGCCAGCAGTGACCAGACAGGGAACACCGGGGAGCTGTTTTTT. The full variable domain, in which reference TRBV2 and TRBJ2-2 provide the parts outside the CDR3, is EPEVTQTPSHQVTQMGQEVILRCVPISNHLYFYWYRQILGQKVEFLVSFYNNEISEKSEIFDDQFSVERPDGSNFTLKIRSTKLEDSAMYFCASSDQTGNTGELFFGEGSRLTVL.

The chain combines TRBV5-6 with TRBJ2-5, with D possibly TRBD2 on 5 matching bases. CDR1 is SGHDT, CDR2 YYEEEE, per germline. V was pared by 3 bases and J by 3 bases, with 12 bases between. This CDR3 contains 14 residues. The CDR3 sequence: CASSSGFSEETQYF. The CDR3, as DNA: TGTGCCAGCAGCTCGGGATTTTCAGAAGAGACCCAGTACTTC.

This chain uses TRBV11-1 with TRBJ2-1, with D possibly matching TRBD2 (5 bases). There are 16 residues in the CDR3. V gave up 3 bases and J gave up 3 bases, with 15 bases separating them. CDR1 and CDR2 from the germline V gene are SGHAT and FQDESV (reference sequence). Written as DNA, the CDR3 is TGTGCCAGCAGCTTTGGCGGGCGAAAACTCTACAATGAGCAGTTCTTC. Protein product: CASSFGGRKLYNEQFF.

In its sample, this clonotype was seen many times. This chain joins TRBV28 and TRBJ2-7; 11 bases agree with TRBD1. From germline, CDR1 is MDHEN and CDR2 SYDVKM. CDR3 length equals 20 residues. V trimming: 2 bases; J trimming: 2 bases; junction bases outside the gene matches: 17. CDR3 in DNA: TGTGCCAGCAGTTTAGCCTTGGACAGGGGGCGCAAAGGGGTGGCCTACGAGCAGTACTTC. It yields the protein CASSLALDRGRKGVAYEQYF. Filled out from reference TRBV28 and TRBJ2-7, the complete variable domain reads DVKVTQSSRYLVKRTGEKVFLECVQDMDHENMFWYRQDPGLGLRLIYFSYDVKMKEKGDIPEGYSVSREKKERFSLILESASTNQTSMYLCASSLALDRGRKGVAYEQYFGPGTRLTVT.

The chain couples TRBV29-1 to TRBJ2-3; maybe TRBD2 (5 bases). Germline V gives CDR1 SQVTM, CDR2 ANQGSEA. The germline V and J ends were trimmed by 1 base and 7 bases, with 12 bases remaining between them. The CDR3 has 13 residues. CDR3 sequence (DNA): TGCAGCGTTGAAGGGATGGGGAGAAATACGCAGTATTTT. Translated: CSVEGMGRNTQYF.

The gene calls are TRBV29-1 and TRBJ2-3, with a possible D match to TRBD2 (6 bases). CDR3 length: 12 amino acids. The V gene lost 7 bases and the J gene lost 5 bases, with 13 bases spanning the gap. Germline values: CDR1 SQVTM, CDR2 ANQGSEA. The CDR3 DNA reads TGCAGCGCTCGAGGAGGGGTAGATACGCAGTATTTT. It yields the protein CSARGGVDTQYF.